This record concerns one T cell receptor (beta chain) sequence. The method was immunoSEQ multiplex PCR; TCRdb's version includes in-frame clones alone and lacks a portion of them. Among some 220,000 clones listed, about 81% were seen once. Germline CDR1 LNHDA, CDR2 SQIVND (reference sequence). The CDR3 sequence is 11 residues long. Trimming took off 4 bases at V and 5 bases at J, with 5 bases between the two ends. The sample belongs to a study of blood T cell repertoires in COVID-19. Study as a whole: The study drew acute and convalescent COVID-19 samples from the United States, Italy and Spain.

The chain couples TRBV19 to TRBJ2-5; D is undetermined. The sample was peripheral blood. The clonotype was recovered from a woman in her 70s with COVID-19, enrolled during active disease. This chain's CDR3 is CASSKAETQYF. CDR3 coding DNA: TGTGCCAGTAGTAAAGCGGAGACCCAGTACTTC.